Described below is a single TCR beta chain sequence and its context. Trimming took off 10 bases at V and 9 bases at J, with 22 bases between the two ends. This CDR3 comprises 13 residues. The germline V gene has CDR1 MNHNS and CDR2 SASEGT. The sample comes from a study of identifying expanded T cells in peripheral blood. Sequencing was performed with immunoSEQ multiplex PCR; in TCRdb, only in-frame clones are kept and a portion is missing. Of about 58,000 clones in the sample, around 81% were seen once. This chain links TRBV6-1 with TRBJ2-7; a weak D match, TRBD2 (7 bases). The receptor comes from a person between 18 and 75 years old in good health. Sequenced: blood. DNA for the CDR3: TGTGCCACCGACCCAAAGGGGGGGGCTGTGCAGTACGTC. The encoded protein is CATDPKGGAVQYV.